These T cell receptor beta chains were read from a single sample in a study of T cells in Graves' hyperthyroidism and ophthalmopathy. TCRdb re-called the multiplex PCR reads through MiXCR, storing one row per CDR3 protein. The sample carries 300,000 to 450,000 distinct CDR3 sequences, around 18% recorded once. The sample was blood. The receptors originated from a woman in her forties with Graves' ophthalmopathy. Each CDR3 is given with its conserved first and last residue. The D gene is left open where the match is weak. Size values are once, few and many counts, or a class for expanded clones, and some rows have none.

J	D	size	V	CDR3	DNA
TRBJ1-5	-	many	TRBV3-1	CASSRTGASNQPQHF	TGTGCCAGCAGCCGAACAGGAGCCAGCAATCAGCCCCAGCATTTT
TRBJ1-2	-	few	TRBV4-1	CASSQDTGSHGYTF	TGCGCCAGCAGCCAAGATACGGGCTCCCATGGCTACACCTTC
TRBJ2-5	-	many	TRBV28	CASSLGTPGTQYF	TGTGCCAGCAGTTTGGGCACCCCAGGAACCCAGTACTTC
TRBJ1-3	-	few	TRBV7-9	CASSLYVAGNTIYF	TGTGCCAGCAGCTTATATGTGGCTGGAAACACCATATATTTT
TRBJ1-1	-	many	TRBV2	CASSEWHTEAFF	TGTGCCAGCAGTGAGTGGCACACTGAAGCTTTCTTT
TRBJ2-7	TRBD2	many	TRBV20-1	CSALGTSGEYEQYF	TGCAGTGCTTTAGGAACTAGCGGAGAATACGAGCAGTACTTC
TRBJ1-5	-	many	TRBV19	CASSVTGSQGSNQPQHF	TGTGCCAGTAGTGTCACCGGGAGCCAAGGAAGCAATCAGCCCCAGCATTTT
TRBJ2-7	-	many	TRBV10-2	CASGNQGTLYEQYF	TGCGCCAGCGGGAATCAGGGGACTCTCTACGAGCAGTACTTC
TRBJ2-7	TRBD2	-	TRBV27	CASSRRLAGAEQYF	TGTGCCAGCAGCCGCCGACTAGCGGGAGCCGAGCAGTACTTC
TRBJ1-1	-	many	TRBV20-1	CSASNGGQSNTEAFF	TGCAGTGCTAGTAACGGGGGCCAATCGAACACTGAAGCTTTCTTT
TRBJ2-7	-	-	TRBV20-1	CSARSWEALDYEQYF	TGCAGTGCTAGGTCGTGGGAGGCGCTAGACTACGAGCAGTACTTC
TRBJ1-2	TRBD1	many	TRBV14	CASSHYDRVQGYTF	TGTGCCAGCAGCCATTACGACAGGGTTCAAGGCTACACCTTC
TRBJ1-1	TRBD1	many	TRBV30	CAWSGGDRINTEAFF	TGTGCCTGGAGTGGTGGGGACAGAATAAACACTGAAGCTTTCTTT
TRBJ2-7	-	many	TRBV28	CASSLYGGSYEQYF	TGTGCCAGCAGTTTATATGGGGGCTCCTACGAGCAGTACTTC
TRBJ2-4	-	-	TRBV20-1	CSARDPRLAKNIQYF	TGCAGTGCTAGAGATCCTCGGTTAGCCAAAAACATTCAGTACTTC
TRBJ1-2	TRBD1	-	TRBV15	CATSRDGTVANYGYTF	TGTGCCACCAGCAGAGATGGGACAGTAGCTAACTATGGCTACACCTTC
TRBJ1-1	-	-	TRBV11-2	CASSALTSVSVRGNTEAFF	TGTGCCAGCAGCGCTCTTACATCTGTATCTGTTAGAGGGAACACTGAAGCTTTCTTT
TRBJ1-5	-	many	TRBV28	CASTPGRARNQPQHF	TGTGCCAGCACCCCGGGTCGGGCCCGCAATCAGCCCCAGCATTTT
TRBJ2-5	-	few	TRBV3-1	CASSQDWGREETQYF	TGTGCCAGCAGCCAAGACTGGGGTCGGGAAGAGACCCAGTACTTC
TRBJ2-7	TRBD2	few	TRBV3-1	CASSQVKGLAGAYEQYF	TGTGCCAGCAGCCAAGTAAAGGGACTAGCGGGAGCGTACGAGCAGTACTTC
TRBJ2-7	TRBD1	many	TRBV6-1	CASRRTGLGYYEQYF	TGTGCCAGCAGGAGGACAGGTTTGGGATACTACGAGCAGTACTTC
TRBJ2-5	TRBD1	many	TRBV11-2	CARSLSQGAVRETQYF	TGTGCCCGCAGCTTATCACAGGGGGCAGTGAGGGAGACCCAGTACTTC
TRBJ1-5	-	many	TRBV28	CASSFPGLGQPQHF	TGTGCCAGCAGTTTTCCGGGGTTGGGTCAGCCCCAGCATTTT
TRBJ1-2	-	many	TRBV4-2	CASSRRTSGYTF	TGTGCCAGCAGCCGAAGGACATCTGGCTACACCTTC
TRBJ2-6	-	-	TRBV6-5	CVSSYSFSGANVLTF	TGTGTCAGCAGTTACTCGTTCTCTGGGGCCAACGTCCTGACTTTC
TRBJ1-4	TRBD1	-	TRBV5-6	CASTRQGATNEKLFF	TGTGCCAGCACCCGACAGGGTGCAACTAATGAAAAACTGTTTTTT
TRBJ2-7	TRBD1	many	TRBV6-2/TRBV6-3	CASRPTDRGLLDGQYF	TGTGCCAGCAGACCTACGGACAGGGGCCTTCTGGACGGGCAGTACTTC
TRBJ1-5	TRBD1	-	TRBV6-5	CASSTDRGENQPQHF	TGTGCCAGCAGTACCGACAGGGGAGAAAATCAGCCCCAGCATTTT
TRBJ2-7	-	-	TRBV20-1	CSAKPGGGLRYEQYF	TGCAGTGCCAAACCCGGCGGAGGACTTCGTTACGAGCAGTACTTC
TRBJ2-4	TRBD1	many	TRBV6-1	CASSEGTGRSNIQYF	TGTGCCAGCAGTGAGGGGACAGGGCGTTCGAACATTCAGTACTTC
TRBJ1-6	TRBD1	-	TRBV27	CASSYRTGFSPLHF	TGTGCCAGCAGTTACCGGACAGGGTTTTCACCCCTCCACTTT
TRBJ1-1	TRBD1	-	TRBV7-2	CASSIQGAYYTEAFF	TGTGCCAGCAGCATACAGGGGGCATATTACACTGAAGCTTTCTTT
TRBJ2-7	-	many	TRBV7-6	CASSLDDRDEQYF	TGTGCCAGCAGCTTAGATGACCGGGACGAGCAGTACTTC